Each of the 11 T cell receptor beta chains below was sequenced from the same sample in a study of T cells expressing NK-cell markers. TCRdb reworked the 5' RACE reads into one entry per CDR3 protein, no DNA. This sample's clone table lists about 550,000 distinct CDR3 sequences. Sequenced sample: blood T cells: a sorted CD56 or NKG2C T cell subset, CD4+ or CD8+ T cells, or bulk PBMC T cells (not recorded which). These receptors originate from a man aged 18 to 35 in good health.

The rearrangement uses TRBV29-1 and TRBJ1-5; the D gene TCRdb calls, TRBD1, cannot be checked with no DNA. Germline CDR1 and CDR2: SQVTM and ANQGSEA. The CDR3 covers 13 residues. The CDR3 spells CSVATGKGQPQHF.

The chain uses TRBV15 and TRBJ2-3; lacking DNA, the TRBD1 call made by TCRdb goes unchecked. Germline loops: CDR1 LNHNV, CDR2 YYDKDF (reference sequence). The CDR3 extends over 16 amino acids. The CDR3 sequence is CATSRDQDRGTDTQYF. The full variable domain, with the rest looked up from reference TRBV15 and TRBJ2-3, is DAMVIQNPRYQVTQFGKPVTLSCSQTLNHNVMYWYQQKSSQAPKLLFHYYDKDFNNEADTPDNFQSRRPNTSFCFLDIRSPGLGDTAMYLCATSRDQDRGTDTQYFGPGTRLTVL.

The V and J genes are TRBV10-3 and TRBJ2-1; TCRdb outputs TRBD1, but without DNA this stays unchecked. The CDR3 contains 16 residues. The germline V gene encodes CDR1 ENHRY and CDR2 SYGVKD. The CDR3 region is CAIRRWGAEEYNEQFF.

This rearrangement joins TRBV7-7 to TRBJ2-1; TCRdb gives TRBD1 as the D gene, but with no DNA this cannot be confirmed. This CDR3 spans 13 amino acids. Looked up from germline, CDR1 is SSHAT and CDR2 is FNYEAQ (reference sequence). CDR3 protein: CASSLRGGDEQFF.

The chain joins TRBV12-3 or TRBV12-4 to TRBJ2-1; TCRdb outputs TRBD2, but without DNA this stays unchecked. This CDR3 comprises 17 residues. CDR3 sequence reads: CASNQAGTRGSYNEQFF.

V gene TRBV7-8 combines with J gene TRBJ2-1; TCRdb indicates TRBD1, and absent DNA this call remains unverified. CDR1 and CDR2 (germline): SGHVS, FQNEAQ. The CDR3 loop spans 14 amino acids. The CDR3 sequence is CASSTDSINNEQFF.

The chain is built from TRBV7-9 and TRBJ2-1; TCRdb outputs TRBD1, but without DNA this stays unchecked. Germline lookup yields CDR1 SEHNR and CDR2 FQNEAQ (reference sequence). CDR3 length equals 16 residues. CDR3 protein: CASSFDYSRGTNEQFF.

The chain recombines TRBV12-3 or TRBV12-4 with TRBJ2-1; TCRdb's D gene call, TRBD1, goes unchecked for lack of DNA. The CDR3 covers 15 residues. This chain's CDR3 is CASSLRDSISNEQFF.

The rearrangement joins TRBV10-3 to TRBJ2-2. The V gene's germline CDR1 is ENHRY and CDR2 SYGVKD. The CDR3 has 15 amino acids. The chain's CDR3 is CAISESEAYTGELFF.

The chain's CDR3 is CASSLQGRNEQFF. V gene TRBV28 combines with J gene TRBJ2-1; without DNA, the TCRdb call of TRBD1 cannot be checked. The germline CDR1 and CDR2 sequences are MDHEN and SYDVKM. The CDR3 runs 13 residues.

J is TRBJ2-3 and V is TRBV5-1. The CDR3 is 15 residues long. The germline gives CDR1 SGHRS, CDR2 YFSETQ. CDR3 loop: CASSITAVFGDTQYF.